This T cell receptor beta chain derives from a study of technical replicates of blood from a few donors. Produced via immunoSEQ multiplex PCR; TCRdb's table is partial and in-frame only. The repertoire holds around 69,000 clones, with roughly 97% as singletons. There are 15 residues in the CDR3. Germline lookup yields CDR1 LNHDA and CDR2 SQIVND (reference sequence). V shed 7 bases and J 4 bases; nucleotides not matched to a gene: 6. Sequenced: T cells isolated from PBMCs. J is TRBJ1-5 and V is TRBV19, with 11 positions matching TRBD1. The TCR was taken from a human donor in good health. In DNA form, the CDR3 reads TGTGCCAGTAACGGACAGGGGGCGGGTAATCAGCCCCAGCATTTT. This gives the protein CASNGQGAGNQPQHF.